Included here is one TCR beta chain sequence, with context. The sample comes from a study of blood T cell repertoires in COVID-19. Whole-study context: Donors in the United States, Italy and Spain gave samples during acute or convalescent COVID-19. T cells, B-cell-depleted T cells, or PBMCs provided the cDNA or gDNA that served as material.

Methods used by the authors: Researchers report that nucleated cell counts were estimated from reference gene primer amplification. Sequencing used immunoSEQ multiplex PCR; TCRdb keeps in-frame clones, though not all of them. The V and J calls and clone size come from that table; D and trimming were worked out from the DNA. Among roughly 68,000 clones, 81% were seen once, and the ten largest hold roughly 8.3%. The CDR3 sequence is 14 residues long. With 5 bases removed from V and 5 bases from J, the gap between germline ends came to 16 bases. Germline V gene data show CDR1 as MNHEY and CDR2 as SMNVEV (reference sequence).

The source is a human donor in a cohort sampled during active COVID-19. This chain connects TRBV27 to TRBJ2-7; D gene unclear. Sample: peripheral blood. CDR3 DNA sequence: TGTGCCAGCAGTCCCTCAATCAATGGCAACGAGCAGTACTTC. This sequence encodes CASSPSINGNEQYF.